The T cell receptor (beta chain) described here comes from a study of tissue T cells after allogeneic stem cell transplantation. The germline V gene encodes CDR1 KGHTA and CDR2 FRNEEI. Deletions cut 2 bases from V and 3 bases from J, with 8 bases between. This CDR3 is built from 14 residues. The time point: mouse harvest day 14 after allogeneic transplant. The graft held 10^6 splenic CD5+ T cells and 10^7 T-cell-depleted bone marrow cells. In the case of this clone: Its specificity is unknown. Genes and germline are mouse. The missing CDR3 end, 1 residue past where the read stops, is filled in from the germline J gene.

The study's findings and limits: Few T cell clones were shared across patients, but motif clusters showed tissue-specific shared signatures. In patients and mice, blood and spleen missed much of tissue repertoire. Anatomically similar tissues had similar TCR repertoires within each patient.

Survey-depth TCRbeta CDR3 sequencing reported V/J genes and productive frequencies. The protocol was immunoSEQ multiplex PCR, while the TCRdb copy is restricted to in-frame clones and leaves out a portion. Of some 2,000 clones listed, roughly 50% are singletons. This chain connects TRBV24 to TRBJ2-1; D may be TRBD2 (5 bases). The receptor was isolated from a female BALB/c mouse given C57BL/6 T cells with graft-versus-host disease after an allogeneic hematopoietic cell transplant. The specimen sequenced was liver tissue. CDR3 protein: CASSLLGVYAEQFF. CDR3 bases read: TGTGCCAGCAGTCTGCTGGGCGTCTATGCTGAGCAGTTC.